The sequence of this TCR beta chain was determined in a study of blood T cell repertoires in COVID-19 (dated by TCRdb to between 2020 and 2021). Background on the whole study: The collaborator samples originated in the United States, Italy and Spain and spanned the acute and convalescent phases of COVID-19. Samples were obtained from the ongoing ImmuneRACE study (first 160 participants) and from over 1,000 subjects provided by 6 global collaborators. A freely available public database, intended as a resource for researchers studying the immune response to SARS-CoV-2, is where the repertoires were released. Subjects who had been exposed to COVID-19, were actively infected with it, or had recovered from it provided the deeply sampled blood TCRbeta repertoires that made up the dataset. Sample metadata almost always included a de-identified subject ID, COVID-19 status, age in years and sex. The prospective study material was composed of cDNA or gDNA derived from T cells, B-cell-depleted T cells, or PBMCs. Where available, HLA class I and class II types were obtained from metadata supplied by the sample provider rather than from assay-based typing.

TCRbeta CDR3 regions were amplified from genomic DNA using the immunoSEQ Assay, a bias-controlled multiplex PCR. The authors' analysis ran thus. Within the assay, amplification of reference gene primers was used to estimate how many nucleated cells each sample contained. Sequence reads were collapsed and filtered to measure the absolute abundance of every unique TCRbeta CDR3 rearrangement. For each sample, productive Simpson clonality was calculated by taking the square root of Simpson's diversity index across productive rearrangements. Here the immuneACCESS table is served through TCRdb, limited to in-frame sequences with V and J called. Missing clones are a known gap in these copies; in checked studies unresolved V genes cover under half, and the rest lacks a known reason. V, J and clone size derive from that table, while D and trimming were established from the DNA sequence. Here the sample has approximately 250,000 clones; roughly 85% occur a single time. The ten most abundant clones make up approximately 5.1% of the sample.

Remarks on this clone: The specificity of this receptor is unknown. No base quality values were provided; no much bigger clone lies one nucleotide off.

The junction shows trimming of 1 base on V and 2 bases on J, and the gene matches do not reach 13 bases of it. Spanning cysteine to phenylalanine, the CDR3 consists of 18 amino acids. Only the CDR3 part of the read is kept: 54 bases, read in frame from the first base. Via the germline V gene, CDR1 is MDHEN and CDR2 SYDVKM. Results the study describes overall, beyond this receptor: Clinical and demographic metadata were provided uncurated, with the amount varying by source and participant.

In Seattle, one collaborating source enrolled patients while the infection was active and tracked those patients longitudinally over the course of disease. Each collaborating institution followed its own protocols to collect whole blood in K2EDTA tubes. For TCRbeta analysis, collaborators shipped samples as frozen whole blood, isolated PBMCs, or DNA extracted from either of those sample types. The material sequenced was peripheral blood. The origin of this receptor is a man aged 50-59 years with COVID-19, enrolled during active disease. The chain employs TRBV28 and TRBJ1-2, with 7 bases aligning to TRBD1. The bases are TGTGCCAGCAGTTTATCCCCATCGTTCGACAGGGTGAACTATGGCTACACCTTC. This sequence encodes CASSLSPSFDRVNYGYTF.